A selection of T cell receptor beta chains follows, all from one sample in a study of beta chain features in type 1 diabetes. Using immunoSEQ multiplex PCR, the repertoire was profiled, and TCRdb retains in-frame clones only, with some absent. The sample contains roughly 380,000 clones, around 20% of which appear only once. The sequenced sample consisted of naive CD4+ T cells from blood. These receptors originate from a young woman in good health. CDR3s include the opening cysteine and the closing phenylalanine or tryptophan. A D gene is named only where the DNA matches it firmly. Expanded clones are given a class, and other clones once, few, many or no size at all.

D	V	J	size	CDR3	DNA
TRBD1	TRBV27	TRBJ2-7	few	CASSVDRGLFYEQYF	TGTGCCAGCAGTGTGGACAGGGGGTTGTTCTACGAGCAGTACTTC
TRBD1	TRBV29-1	TRBJ2-3	-	CSVSIGGQGTDTQYF	TGCAGCGTTTCCATTGGGGGACAGGGGACAGATACGCAGTATTTT
-	TRBV12-5	TRBJ1-4	once	CASALAGGVGVHEKLFF	TGTGCTAGTGCCCTCGCTGGGGGGGTCGGGGTTCATGAAAAACTGTTTTTT
-	TRBV25-1	TRBJ2-5	few	CASSEGLGGGETQYF	TGTGCCAGCAGTGAAGGATTAGGGGGTGGGGAGACCCAGTACTTC
TRBD2	TRBV7-2	TRBJ2-1	-	CASSRLAGGEQFF	TGTGCCAGCAGCCGACTAGCGGGAGGAGAGCAGTTCTTC
TRBD1	TRBV9	TRBJ1-2	few	CASSKGQGDYGYTF	TGTGCCAGCAGTAAGGGACAGGGGGACTATGGCTACACCTTC
TRBD2	TRBV18	TRBJ2-1	few	CASSPLASGSFYNEQFF	TGTGCCAGCTCACCACTGGCTAGCGGGAGTTTCTACAATGAGCAGTTCTTC
-	TRBV5-1	TRBJ1-1	few	CASSLGEINTEAFF	TGCGCCAGCAGCTTGGGGGAGATCAACACTGAAGCTTTCTTT
TRBD1	TRBV29-1	TRBJ1-4	few	CSVRDRDEKLFF	TGCAGCGTTCGGGACAGAGATGAAAAACTGTTTTTT
-	TRBV18	TRBJ2-3	once	CASSGRWRRDAPDTQYF	TGTGCCAGCTCAGGGAGATGGAGGCGAGATGCCCCAGATACGCAGTATTTT
TRBD2	TRBV19	TRBJ2-1	few	CASTIVAGVYNEQFF	TGTGCCAGTACCATAGTAGCGGGAGTCTACAATGAGCAGTTCTTC
TRBD1	TRBV6-1	TRBJ1-2	-	CASQQGVGYGYTF	TGTGCCAGTCAACAGGGGGTCGGCTATGGCTACACCTTC
-	TRBV2	TRBJ1-2	few	CASSLQPGPDGYTF	TGTGCCAGCAGTTTACAGCCAGGCCCGGATGGCTACACCTTC
-	TRBV5-1	TRBJ2-1	-	CASSPTPGHSSYNEQFF	TGCGCCAGCAGCCCGACTCCGGGACATAGCTCCTACAATGAGCAGTTCTTC
-	TRBV6-5	TRBJ1-6	-	CATSGGNSPLHF	TGTGCCACCTCGGGGGGGAATTCACCCCTCCACTTT
-	TRBV18	TRBJ1-1	few	CASSPPGQNTEAFF	TGTGCCAGCTCACCACCGGGACAGAACACTGAAGCTTTCTTT
TRBD1	TRBV28	TRBJ2-4	-	CASSPQGALAKNIQYF	TGTGCCAGCAGTCCCCAGGGGGCACTAGCCAAAAACATTCAGTACTTC
TRBD1	TRBV11-2	TRBJ2-5	few	CASSIGGLQETQYF	TGTGCCAGCAGCATAGGGGGCCTCCAAGAGACCCAGTACTTC
-	TRBV2	TRBJ2-7	once	CASSGPEAYEQYF	TGTGCCAGCAGTGGGCCAGAAGCCTACGAGCAGTACTTC
TRBD2	TRBV2	TRBJ2-7	few	CASSGNGYEQYF	TGTGCTAGCAGCGGGAATGGCTACGAGCAGTACTTC
-	TRBV6-1	TRBJ1-2	few	CASRTAGTPYGYTF	TGTGCCAGCAGGACAGCCGGGACACCATATGGCTACACCTTC
-	TRBV4-1	TRBJ2-5	-	CASSHPRTFGETQYF	TGCGCCAGCAGCCACCCCCGTACTTTCGGGGAGACCCAGTACTTC
TRBD2	TRBV9	TRBJ2-6	-	CASSVAGGIGSGANVLTF	TGTGCCAGCAGCGTAGCGGGGGGGATTGGCTCTGGGGCCAACGTCCTGACTTTC
-	TRBV9	TRBJ1-4	-	CASSVTATNEKLFF	TGTGCCAGCAGCGTAACTGCAACTAATGAAAAACTGTTTTTT
-	TRBV30	TRBJ1-1	few	CAWRTVNTEAFF	TGTGCCTGGCGGACAGTCAACACTGAAGCTTTCTTT
TRBD1	TRBV7-6	TRBJ2-7	-	CASGTGRYEQYF	TGTGCCAGCGGGACAGGGCGGTACGAGCAGTACTTC
-	TRBV25-1	TRBJ2-7	few	CASSDSLSGDDLGQYF	TGTGCCAGCAGTGATAGCTTGTCAGGGGACGACCTAGGGCAGTACTTC
TRBD1	TRBV5-1	TRBJ1-2	few	CASSLGGQGNYGYTF	TGCGCCAGCAGCTTAGGCGGACAGGGTAACTATGGCTACACCTTC
-	TRBV20-1	TRBJ2-3	-	CSASPDTQYF	TGCAGTGCTAGCCCGGATACGCAGTATTTT